This T cell receptor beta chain was sequenced during a study of beta chain features in type 1 diabetes. Per germline, CDR1 SGHNT and CDR2 YYREEE (reference sequence). The CDR3 extends over 16 amino acids. Deletions cut 1 base from V and 2 bases from J, with 12 bases between. TCRB transcripts that were expressed got sequenced, as all of the isolated RNA had been reverse transcribed. TCRdb keeps only in-frame clones here, not all; method: immunoSEQ multiplex PCR. Counted here are roughly 610,000 clones, 15% to 17% occurring once; the ten biggest clones make up 0.07% to 0.095%. In total, each donor contributed a single heparinised blood draw that averaged about 110 mL. The sample holds a few counts of this clone.

The sequence was collected from a man younger than 35 in good health. V gene TRBV5-4 combines with J gene TRBJ2-2; tentatively, D is TRBD1 (5 bases). Specimen: naive CD4+ T cells from blood. The CDR3 reads CASSLLSGINTGELFF. Written as DNA, the CDR3 is TGTGCCAGCAGCTTGTTATCAGGGATAAACACCGGGGAGCTGTTTTTT. Filled out from reference TRBV5-4 and TRBJ2-2, the complete variable domain reads ETGVTQSPTHLIKTRGQQVTLRCSSQSGHNTVSWYQQALGQGPQFIFQYYREEENGRGNFPPRFSGLQFPNYSSELNVNALELDDSALYLCASSLLSGINTGELFFGEGSRLTVL.